Described below is a single T cell receptor beta chain sequence and its context. What antigen it recognizes has not been identified. It has no much larger one-base neighbor in the sample; base qualities were not kept. The sample originates from a study (dated by TCRdb to between 2015 and 2016). Background for the entire study: Whether tumor-infiltrating Tregs in breast cancer are recruited from blood Tregs or converted in situ from other CD4+ T cell subsets was tested. The full study reports these points: Tumor-infiltrating Treg TCR alpha and beta sequences overlapped most with tumor naive CD4+ T cells, then with blood naive CD4+ T cells. The TCR gene usage of tumor memory CD4+ T cells clustered together with blood and lymph node memory CD4+ cells and with lymph node naive CD4+ cells. Validation in the larger cohort was restricted to a single TCR beta V-J rearrangement rather than whole repertoires.

The CDR3 starts with the cysteine, ends with the phenylalanine, and has 13 residues. Kept here is only the CDR3 DNA, which spans 39 bases and is read in frame from base 1. V loses 7 bases of germline sequence and J loses 4 bases, and the interval between the two ends is 14 bases. The germline V gene (reference sequence) gives CDR1 as SEHNR and CDR2 as FQNEAQ. Full-length TCR variable regions were amplified by 5' RACE PCR with constant-region reverse primers, followed by semi-nested PCR with Nested Universal Primer A. The ReliaPrep RNA Cell Miniprep System was used to extract total RNA, which was then reverse transcribed into 5'RACE-ready cDNA with the SMARTer RACE 5'/3' Kit. Full-length TCR alpha and beta libraries were barcoded with multiplex adaptors and sequenced on an Illumina MiSeq. The paper's data handling went like this. For each of nine subset-tissue groups, sequencing data from the five patients were pooled, and the groups were compared by unsupervised clustering of TCR gene usage. The Morisita-Horn index, with shared sequences weighted by their contribution to each repertoire, was used to calculate repertoire similarity. Starting from the raw public reads, TCRdb applied fastp trimming at Q25, assembled clones with MiXCR and retained in-frame beta chains. Rows are combined by CDR3 protein, so each entry shows the most common genes and DNA. TCRdb assigned the V and J calls; the authors' analysis was not used. This sample lists 8,000 or so distinct CDR3 sequences; less than 45% were detected once. Approximately 6.3% of the sample is held by the ten biggest clonotypes.

CD4+CD45RO+CD25- cells were isolated as memory CD4+ T cells. Tregs, naive and memory CD4+ T cells from tumor, blood and ipsilateral draining lymph nodes of a handful of breast cancer patients underwent full-length TCR alpha and beta sequencing. Tumor tissue and lymph nodes obtained from ipsilateral axillary dissection were perfused with PBS, minced and then digested with collagenase I and hyaluronidase. FACS confirmed that the sorted cell populations were more than 90% pure. The chain uses TRBV7-9 and TRBJ2-7, with the D gene uncertain. Sequenced sample: tumor-infiltrating memory CD4+ T cells sorted from the breast tumor. The cell subset or site label on this specimen signifies: memory CD4+ T cells, CD4+CD45RO+CD25-. The TCR was taken from a female donor with breast cancer. Read as DNA, the sequence is TGTGCCAGCACCCCGGGCCACGGGTACGAGCAGTACTTC. The resulting protein is CASTPGHGYEQYF.